The text below deals with one T cell receptor beta chain. The antigen is unknown. The data were obtained in a study of T cell responses to AZD1222 COVID-19 vaccine. The CDR3 sequence is 13 residues long. CDR1 is MNHNY and CDR2 is SVGAGI in the germline V gene (reference sequence). V was clipped by 7 bases and J by 7 bases, with 16 bases between them. Whole-study findings and limits: Spike-specific TCR breadth and depth both grew after two AZD1222 doses.

Sequencing used immunoSEQ multiplex PCR; TCRdb keeps in-frame clones, though not all of them. The repertoire holds under 150,000 clones, about 90% seen once, with just over 5.5% in the top ten. The source material was peripheral blood, sampled on day 0 of AZD1222 vaccination. The rearrangement joins TRBV6-6 to TRBJ1-2, with TRBD1 as a possible D gene (6 bases). The receptor was isolated from an adult in good health. The CDR3 region is CASIVGGGSGYTF. The CDR3 DNA sequence: TGTGCCAGCATTGTAGGGGGAGGGTCTGGCTACACCTTC.